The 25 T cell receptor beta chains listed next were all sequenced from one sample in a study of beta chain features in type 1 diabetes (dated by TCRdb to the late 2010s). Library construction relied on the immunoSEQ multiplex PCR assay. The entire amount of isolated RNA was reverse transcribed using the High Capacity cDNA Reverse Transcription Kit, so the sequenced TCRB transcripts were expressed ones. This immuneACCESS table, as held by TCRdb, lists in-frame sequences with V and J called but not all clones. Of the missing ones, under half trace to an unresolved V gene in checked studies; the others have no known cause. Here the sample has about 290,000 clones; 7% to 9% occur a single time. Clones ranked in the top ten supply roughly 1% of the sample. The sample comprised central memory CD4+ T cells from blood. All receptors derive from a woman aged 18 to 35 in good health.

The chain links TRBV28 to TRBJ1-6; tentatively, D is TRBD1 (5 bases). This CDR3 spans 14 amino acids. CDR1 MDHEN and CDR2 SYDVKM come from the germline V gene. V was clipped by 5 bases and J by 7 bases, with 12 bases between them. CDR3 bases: TGTGCCAGCAGTACCCTGGGGGAGAATTCACCCCTCCACTTT. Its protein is CASSTLGENSPLHF.

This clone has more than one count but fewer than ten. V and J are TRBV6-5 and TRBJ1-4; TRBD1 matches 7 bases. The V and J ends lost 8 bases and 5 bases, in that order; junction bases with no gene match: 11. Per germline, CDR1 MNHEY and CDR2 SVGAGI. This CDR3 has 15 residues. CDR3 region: CASGFRQGRNEKLFF. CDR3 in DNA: TGTGCCAGCGGCTTTAGACAGGGCCGGAATGAAAAACTGTTTTTT.

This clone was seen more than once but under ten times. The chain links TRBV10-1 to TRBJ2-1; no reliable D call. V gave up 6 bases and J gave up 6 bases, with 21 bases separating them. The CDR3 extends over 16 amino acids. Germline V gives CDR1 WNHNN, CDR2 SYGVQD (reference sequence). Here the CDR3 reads CASSLGFRSGPNEQFF. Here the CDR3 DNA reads TGCGCCAGCAGCCTGGGTTTTCGTTCGGGCCCCAATGAGCAGTTCTTC.

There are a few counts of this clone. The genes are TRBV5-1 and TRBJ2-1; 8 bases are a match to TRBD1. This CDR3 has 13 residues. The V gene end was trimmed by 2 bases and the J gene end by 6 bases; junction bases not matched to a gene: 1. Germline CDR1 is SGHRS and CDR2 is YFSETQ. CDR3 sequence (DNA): TGCGCCAGCAGCTTTACAGGGGGCAATGAGCAGTTCTTC. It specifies CASSFTGGNEQFF.

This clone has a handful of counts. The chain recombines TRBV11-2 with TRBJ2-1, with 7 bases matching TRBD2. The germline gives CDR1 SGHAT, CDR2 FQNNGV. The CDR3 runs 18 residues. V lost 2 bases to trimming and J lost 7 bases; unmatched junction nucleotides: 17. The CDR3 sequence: CASSLRSEWGRAGNEQFF. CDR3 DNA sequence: TGTGCCAGCAGCTTAAGGTCGGAGTGGGGGAGGGCGGGAAATGAGCAGTTCTTC.

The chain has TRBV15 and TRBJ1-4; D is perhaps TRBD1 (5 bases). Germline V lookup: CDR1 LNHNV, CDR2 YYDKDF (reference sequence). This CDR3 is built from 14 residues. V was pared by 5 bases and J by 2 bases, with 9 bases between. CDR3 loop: CATSWGVTNEKLFF. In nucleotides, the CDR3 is TGTGCCACCAGCTGGGGGGTTACTAATGAAAAACTGTTTTTT.

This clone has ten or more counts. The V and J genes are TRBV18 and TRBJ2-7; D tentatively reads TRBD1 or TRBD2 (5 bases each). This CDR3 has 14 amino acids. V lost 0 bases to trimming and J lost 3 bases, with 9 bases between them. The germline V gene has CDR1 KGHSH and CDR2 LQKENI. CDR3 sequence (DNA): TGTGCCAGCTCACCACCGACTGGGGGCTACGAGCAGTACTTC. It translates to CASSPPTGGYEQYF.

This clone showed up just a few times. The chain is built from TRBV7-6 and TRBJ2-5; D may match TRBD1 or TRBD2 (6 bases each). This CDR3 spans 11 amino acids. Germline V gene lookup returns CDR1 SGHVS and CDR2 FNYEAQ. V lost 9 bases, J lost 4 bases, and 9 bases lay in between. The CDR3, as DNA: TGTGCCAGTAGGGGGGTAGAGACCCAGTACTTC. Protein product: CASRGVETQYF.

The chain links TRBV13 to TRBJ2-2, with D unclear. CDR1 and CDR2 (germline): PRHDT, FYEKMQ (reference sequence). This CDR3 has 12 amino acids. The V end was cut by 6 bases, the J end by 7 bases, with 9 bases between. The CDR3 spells CASSPSHGELFF. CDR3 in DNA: TGTGCCAGCAGTCCAAGCCACGGGGAGCTGTTTTTT. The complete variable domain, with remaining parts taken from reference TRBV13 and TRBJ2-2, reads AAGVIQSPRHLIKEKRETATLKCYPIPRHDTVYWYQQGPGQDPQFLISFYEKMQSDKGSIPDRFSAQQFSDYHSELNMSSLELGDSALYFCASSPSHGELFFGEGSRLTVL.

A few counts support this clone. CDR3 nucleotide sequence: TGTGCCAGCAGTCCCCGGGGAGTGGGCGAGCAGTACTTC. This sequence encodes CASSPRGVGEQYF. The chain recombines TRBV6-5 with TRBJ2-7, with D perhaps TRBD2 (5 bases). CDR3 length: 13 residues. CDR1 is MNHEY, CDR2 SVGAGI, per germline. Trimming took 5 bases from V and 6 from J, leaving 14 bases between them.

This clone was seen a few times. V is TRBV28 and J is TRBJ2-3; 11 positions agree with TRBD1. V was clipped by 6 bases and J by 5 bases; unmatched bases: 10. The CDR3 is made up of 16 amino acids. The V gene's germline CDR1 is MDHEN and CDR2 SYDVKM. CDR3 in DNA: TGTGCCAGCAGAAAGGGACCGGGACAGGGGGGAGATACGCAGTATTTT. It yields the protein CASRKGPGQGGDTQYF.

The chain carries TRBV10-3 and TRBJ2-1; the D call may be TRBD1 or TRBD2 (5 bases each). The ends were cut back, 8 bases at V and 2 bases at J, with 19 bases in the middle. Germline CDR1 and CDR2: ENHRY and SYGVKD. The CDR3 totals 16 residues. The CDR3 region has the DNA TGTGCCATCCAAGAGGGTTTCGACAGCGCCTACAATGAGCAGTTCTTC. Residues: CAIQEGFDSAYNEQFF.

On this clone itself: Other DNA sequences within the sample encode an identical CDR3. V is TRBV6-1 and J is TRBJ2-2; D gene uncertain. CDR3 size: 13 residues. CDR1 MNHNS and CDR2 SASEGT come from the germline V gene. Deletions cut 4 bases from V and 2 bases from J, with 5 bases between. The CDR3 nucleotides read TGTGCCAGCAGTGCAGTTAACACCGGGGAGCTGTTTTTT. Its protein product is CASSAVNTGELFF.

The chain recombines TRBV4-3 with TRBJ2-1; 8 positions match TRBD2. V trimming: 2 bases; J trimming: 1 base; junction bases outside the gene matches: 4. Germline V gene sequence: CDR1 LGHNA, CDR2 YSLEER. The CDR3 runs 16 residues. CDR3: CASSQPGGPSYNEQFF. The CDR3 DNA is TGCGCCAGCAGCCAACCGGGAGGGCCGTCCTACAATGAGCAGTTCTTC.

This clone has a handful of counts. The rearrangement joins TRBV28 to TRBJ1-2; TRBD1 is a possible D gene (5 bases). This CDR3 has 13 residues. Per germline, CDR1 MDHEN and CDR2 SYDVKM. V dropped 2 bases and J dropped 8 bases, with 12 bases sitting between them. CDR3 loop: CASSLMRGIGYTF. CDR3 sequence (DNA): TGTGCCAGCAGTTTAATGCGGGGCATAGGCTACACCTTC.

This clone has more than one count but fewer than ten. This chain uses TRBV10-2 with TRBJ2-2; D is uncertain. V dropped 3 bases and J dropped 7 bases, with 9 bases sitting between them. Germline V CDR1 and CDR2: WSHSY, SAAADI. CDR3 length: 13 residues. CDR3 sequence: CASSDSRNGELFF. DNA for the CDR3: TGCGCCAGCAGTGACAGTAGGAACGGGGAGCTGTTTTTT.

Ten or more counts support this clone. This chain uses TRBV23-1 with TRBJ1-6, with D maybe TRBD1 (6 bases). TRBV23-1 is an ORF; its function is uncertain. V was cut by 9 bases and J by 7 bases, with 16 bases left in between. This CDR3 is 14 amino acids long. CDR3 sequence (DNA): TGCGCCAGAAGTACCGGGACACCGAATTCACCCCTCCACTTT. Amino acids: CARSTGTPNSPLHF.

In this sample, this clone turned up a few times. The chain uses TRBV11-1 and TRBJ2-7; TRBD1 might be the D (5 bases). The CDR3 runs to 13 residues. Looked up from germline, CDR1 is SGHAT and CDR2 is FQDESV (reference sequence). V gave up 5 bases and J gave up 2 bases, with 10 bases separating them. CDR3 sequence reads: CASSQDRAYEQYF. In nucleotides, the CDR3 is TGTGCCAGCAGCCAAGACAGAGCCTACGAGCAGTACTTC.

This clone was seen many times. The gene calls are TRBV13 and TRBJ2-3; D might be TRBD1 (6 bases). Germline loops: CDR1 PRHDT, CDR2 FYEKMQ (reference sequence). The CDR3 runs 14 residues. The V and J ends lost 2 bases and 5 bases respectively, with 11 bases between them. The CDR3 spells CASSLKGVGDTQYF. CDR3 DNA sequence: TGTGCCAGCAGCTTAAAGGGGGTTGGAGATACGCAGTATTTT. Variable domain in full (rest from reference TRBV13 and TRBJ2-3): AAGVIQSPRHLIKEKRETATLKCYPIPRHDTVYWYQQGPGQDPQFLISFYEKMQSDKGSIPDRFSAQQFSDYHSELNMSSLELGDSALYFCASSLKGVGDTQYFGPGTRLTVL.

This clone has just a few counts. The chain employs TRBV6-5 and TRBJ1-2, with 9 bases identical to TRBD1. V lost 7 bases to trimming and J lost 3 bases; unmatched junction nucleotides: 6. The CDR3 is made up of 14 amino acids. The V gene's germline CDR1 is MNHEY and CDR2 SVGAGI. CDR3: CASTRTGVDYGYTF. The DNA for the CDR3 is TGTGCCAGCACCCGGACAGGGGTGGACTATGGCTACACCTTC.

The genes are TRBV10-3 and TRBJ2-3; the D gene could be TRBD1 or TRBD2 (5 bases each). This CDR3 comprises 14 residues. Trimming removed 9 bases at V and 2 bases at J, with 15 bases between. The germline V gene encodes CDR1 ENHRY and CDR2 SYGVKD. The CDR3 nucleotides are TGTGCCATTAACTCGGGACCCAACACAGATACGCAGTATTTT. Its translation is CAINSGPNTDTQYF.

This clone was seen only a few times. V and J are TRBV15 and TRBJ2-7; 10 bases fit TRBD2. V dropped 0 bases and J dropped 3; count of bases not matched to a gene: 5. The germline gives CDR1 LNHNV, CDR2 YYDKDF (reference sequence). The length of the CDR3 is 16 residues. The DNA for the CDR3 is TGTGCCACCAGCAGAGATCTAACTAGCGGGAACTACGAGCAGTACTTC. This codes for CATSRDLTSGNYEQYF.

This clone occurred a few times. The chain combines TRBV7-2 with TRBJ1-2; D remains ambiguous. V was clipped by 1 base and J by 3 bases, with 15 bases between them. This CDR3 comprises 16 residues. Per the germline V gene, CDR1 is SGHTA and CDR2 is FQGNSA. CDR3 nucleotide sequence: TGTGCCAGCAGCTTAGTGGGCGTCAGAAACGACTATGGCTACACCTTC. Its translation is CASSLVGVRNDYGYTF. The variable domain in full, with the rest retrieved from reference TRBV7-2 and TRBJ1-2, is GAGVSQSPSNKVTEKGKDVELRCDPISGHTALYWYRQSLGQGLEFLIYFQGNSAPDKSGLPSDRFSAERTGGSVSTLTIQRTQQEDSAVYLCASSLVGVRNDYGYTFGSGTRLTVV.

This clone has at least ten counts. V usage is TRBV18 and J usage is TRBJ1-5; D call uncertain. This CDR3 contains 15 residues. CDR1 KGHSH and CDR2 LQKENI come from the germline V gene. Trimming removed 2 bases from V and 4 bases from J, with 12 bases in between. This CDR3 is CASSPMGQKNQPQHF. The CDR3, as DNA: TGTGCCAGCTCACCAATGGGCCAGAAGAATCAGCCCCAGCATTTT.

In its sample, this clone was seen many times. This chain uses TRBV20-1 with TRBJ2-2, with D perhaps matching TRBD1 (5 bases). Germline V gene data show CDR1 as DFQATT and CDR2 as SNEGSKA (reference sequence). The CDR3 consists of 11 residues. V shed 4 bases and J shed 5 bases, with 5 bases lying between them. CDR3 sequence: CSATGTGELFF. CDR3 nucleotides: TGCAGTGCTACAGGGACCGGGGAGCTGTTTTTT.